A single sample gave rise to the 29 T cell receptor beta chains below, sequenced in a study of cytomegalovirus exposure and HLA in healthy donors. The method was immunoSEQ multiplex PCR; TCRdb's version includes in-frame clones alone and lacks a portion of them. There are 120,000 or so clones in the sample; 88% occur only once, and less than 1.5% lies in the top ten. The sequencing input was PBMCs. Receptors were obtained from a man aged 30-40 years in good health and CMV-seronegative.

The chain carries TRBV6-4 and TRBJ1-2, with TRBD1 as a possible D gene (5 bases). Germline V gene sequence: CDR1 MRHNA, CDR2 SNTAGT. V gave up 6 bases and J gave up 8 bases, with 16 bases separating them. This CDR3 contains 13 residues. The CDR3 here is CASSPGAKDGYTF. The CDR3 DNA is TGTGCCAGCAGCCCTGGGGCCAAAGACGGCTACACCTTC.

The chain links TRBV11-2 to TRBJ1-1; 9 bases map to TRBD1. The germline CDR1 and CDR2 sequences are SGHAT and FQNNGV. The CDR3 is 15 residues long. V shed 5 bases and J 0 bases; nucleotides not matched to a gene: 4. The chain's CDR3 is CASSNGDRVNTEAFF. As DNA, the CDR3 is TGTGCCAGCAGCAACGGGGACAGGGTGAACACTGAAGCTTTCTTT.

The chain uses TRBV6-6 and TRBJ1-2; D is perhaps TRBD1 (5 bases). The CDR3 spans 14 residues. Germline V gene data show CDR1 as MNHNY and CDR2 as SVGAGI (reference sequence). V was clipped by 5 bases and J by 6 bases, with 16 bases between them. As DNA, the CDR3 is TGTGCCAGCAGTATCAGGACACCCGGACATGGCTACACCTTC. Its translation is CASSIRTPGHGYTF.

This chain links TRBV9 with TRBJ1-5; TRBD1 is a possible D gene (5 bases). Trimming took off 3 bases at V and 4 bases at J, with 14 bases between the two ends. Germline loops: CDR1 SGDLS, CDR2 YYNGEE. The CDR3 contains 15 residues. CDR3 bases: TGTGCCAGCAGCGCTCACGAGACAGTAAATCAGCCCCAGCATTTT. It codes for CASSAHETVNQPQHF.

The V call is TRBV6-1, the J call TRBJ1-2, with 8 bases identical to TRBD1. V trimming: 6 bases; J trimming: 7 bases; junction bases outside the gene matches: 4. Germline loops: CDR1 MNHNS, CDR2 SASEGT. This CDR3 has 12 residues. The CDR3 sequence: CASRRTGPGYTF. The CDR3 coding sequence is TGTGCCAGCAGGAGGACAGGGCCTGGCTACACCTTC.

The DNA of the CDR3 is TGTGCCAGCAGTTTAACGGGACAGGTGAACTATGGCTACACCTTC. Amino acids: CASSLTGQVNYGYTF. The genes are TRBV27 and TRBJ1-2; 8 bases are shared with TRBD1. The CDR3 contains 15 residues. The germline gives CDR1 MNHEY, CDR2 SMNVEV (reference sequence). Germline trimming cut 2 bases from V and 2 bases from J; bases unmatched to any gene: 4.

The rearrangement links TRBV11-2 to TRBJ1-3; TRBD1 agrees at 8 bases. The CDR3 runs to 15 residues. Germline V gene sequence: CDR1 SGHAT, CDR2 FQNNGV. V was clipped by 5 bases and J by 8 bases; unmatched bases: 11. The CDR3 bases are TGTGCCAGCAGCCTACGGACAGGGCTGGGGTACACCATATATTTT. Protein product: CASSLRTGLGYTIYF.

The rearrangement uses TRBV4-2 and TRBJ2-1, with D maybe TRBD2 (5 bases). Trimming took off 0 bases at V and 6 bases at J, with 12 bases between the two ends. The CDR3 is 15 residues long. Per the germline V gene, CDR1 is LGHNA and CDR2 is YNFKEQ. The CDR3 DNA follows: TGTGCCAGCAGCCAAGAGGATAGCGACTCCAATGAGCAGTTCTTC. Its translation: CASSQEDSDSNEQFF.

This clone appeared a single time. The chain combines TRBV25-1 with TRBJ2-3; D might be TRBD1 (6 bases). The V gene's germline CDR1 is MGHDK and CDR2 SYGVNS. V was shortened by 4 bases and J by 1 base, with 12 bases between the two germline ends. This CDR3 is built from 15 residues. The CDR3 DNA reads as TGTGCCAGCAGTGCCAGGGGAATGGGCACAGATACGCAGTATTTT. It specifies CASSARGMGTDTQYF. The full variable domain, in which reference TRBV25-1 and TRBJ2-3 provide the parts outside the CDR3, is EADIYQTPRYLVIGTGKKITLECSQTMGHDKMYWYQQDPGMELHLIHYSYGVNSTEKGDLSSESTVSRIRTEHFPLTLESARPSHTSQYLCASSARGMGTDTQYFGPGTRLTVL.

V is TRBV27 and J is TRBJ1-1, with TRBD1 matching 9 bases. Germline values: CDR1 MNHEY, CDR2 SMNVEV (reference sequence). V shed 4 bases and J 5 bases; nucleotides not matched to a gene: 8. The CDR3 runs to 15 residues. CDR3 protein: CASSSKQGALTEAFF. The CDR3 DNA sequence: TGTGCCAGCAGTTCGAAACAGGGGGCGTTGACTGAAGCTTTCTTT.

This chain uses TRBV5-4 with TRBJ2-7; D not certain. This CDR3 contains 14 residues. CDR1 is SGHNT, CDR2 YYREEE, per germline (reference sequence). Trimming pared 2 bases from V and 5 bases from J, leaving 14 bases between. The CDR3, as DNA: TGTGCCAGCAGCTTTAGCCTACTCCCCCACGAGCAGTACTTC. This encodes CASSFSLLPHEQYF.

The chain is built from TRBV7-9 and TRBJ2-7, with D tentatively TRBD1 (8 bases). Germline V gene sequence: CDR1 SEHNR, CDR2 FQNEAQ (reference sequence). The CDR3 covers 19 residues. V lost 3 bases and J 2 bases, leaving 26 bases between the germline ends. The chain's CDR3 is CASSFPDRDLVAGAYEQYF. CDR3 coding DNA: TGTGCCAGCAGCTTTCCGGACAGGGATCTTGTGGCGGGAGCCTACGAGCAGTACTTC.

The chain has TRBV5-6 and TRBJ1-5; no firm D call. The CDR3 consists of 17 residues. The V end was cut by 1 base, the J end by 7 bases, with 21 bases between. The germline V gene has CDR1 SGHDT and CDR2 YYEEEE. The CDR3 reads CASSLFYVGSLGQPQHF. The CDR3 nucleotides are TGTGCCAGCAGCTTGTTTTACGTCGGGTCCCTTGGGCAGCCCCAGCATTTT.

The rearrangement joins TRBV4-2 to TRBJ2-3; 9 bases align to TRBD2. The CDR3 runs 17 residues. Per germline, CDR1 LGHNA and CDR2 YNFKEQ. V gave up 4 bases and J gave up 5 bases; unmatched junction bases: 13. CDR3 amino acids: CASSPYSKREELDTQYF. The CDR3 region has the DNA TGTGCCAGCAGCCCTTACTCTAAGCGGGAGGAGTTAGATACGCAGTATTTT.

The CDR3 is CASSLVLAGNEQYF. In DNA, the CDR3 is TGTGCCAGCAGCTTAGTCCTAGCGGGAAACGAGCAGTACTTC. The rearrangement joins TRBV7-2 to TRBJ2-7, with TRBD2 matching 9 bases. This CDR3 is built from 14 residues. Germline lookup yields CDR1 SGHTA and CDR2 FQGNSA. V gave up 1 base and J gave up 5 bases; unmatched junction bases: 3.

The V call is TRBV9, the J call TRBJ1-1, with TRBD1 as a possible D gene (5 bases). Germline V gene sequence: CDR1 SGDLS, CDR2 YYNGEE. The germline V and J ends were trimmed by 3 bases and 4 bases, with 25 bases remaining between them. The CDR3 loop spans 18 amino acids. The CDR3: CASSARGPLPGGVTEAFF. As DNA, the CDR3 is TGTGCCAGCAGCGCGAGGGGACCCCTTCCAGGAGGGGTCACTGAAGCTTTCTTT.

The chain carries TRBV14 and TRBJ2-1; TRBD2 matches 13 bases. The CDR3 has 15 residues. CDR1 SGHDN and CDR2 FVKESK come from the germline V gene. The ends lost 3 bases at V and 10 bases at J; junction bases unmatched: 6. CDR3 amino acids: CASSQTGLAGSEQFF. DNA of the CDR3: TGTGCCAGCAGCCAGACGGGACTAGCGGGATCGGAGCAGTTCTTC.

The CDR3 DNA sequence: TGTGCCAGCAGCGGCCCTCTCGGGACACTTTATGGCTACACCTTC. Encoded protein: CASSGPLGTLYGYTF. The chain joins TRBV9 to TRBJ1-2, with TRBD1 as a possible D gene (6 bases). Germline values: CDR1 SGDLS, CDR2 YYNGEE. The CDR3 runs 15 residues. Deletions cut 3 bases from V and 5 bases from J, with 17 bases between.

Remarks on this clone: Other DNA sequences in the same sample also yield this CDR3. The rearrangement uses TRBV18 and TRBJ1-1; D may be TRBD1 (5 bases). CDR1 and CDR2 from the germline V gene are KGHSH and LQKENI. The CDR3 is 11 amino acids. The V gene lost 6 bases and the J gene lost 8 bases, with 10 bases spanning the gap. CDR3 sequence reads: CASSPGGEAFF. CDR3 coding DNA: TGTGCCAGCTCCCCGGGGGGAGAAGCTTTCTTT.

The J gene is TRBJ2-3, the V gene TRBV11-2, with D unclear. Germline V lookup: CDR1 SGHAT, CDR2 FQNNGV. The CDR3 totals 12 residues. V was clipped by 5 bases and J by 4 bases, with 7 bases between them. The CDR3: CASSARPDTQYF. The CDR3 nucleotides are TGTGCCAGCAGCGCGAGGCCAGATACGCAGTATTTT.

The chain has TRBV11-2 and TRBJ2-7; 11 nucleotides line up with TRBD1. Germline CDR1 reads SGHAT; CDR2 reads FQNNGV. This CDR3 comprises 15 residues. The ends lost 5 bases at V and 2 bases at J; junction bases unmatched: 5. CDR3 sequence (DNA): TGTGCCAGCAGCGATCCGGGACAGGGGGCCTACGAGCAGTACTTC. Translating gives CASSDPGQGAYEQYF.

The table lists this clone with a count of one. Germline is not matched at one junction end, which may reflect a read error. The gene calls are TRBV7-2 and TRBJ2-7, with 9 bases identical to TRBD1. This CDR3 has 14 amino acids. Germline V CDR1 and CDR2: SGHTA, FQGNSA. CDR3 sequence reads: CASSSGQGSHEQYF. The CDR3, as DNA: TGTGCCAGCAGTTCGGGACAGGGCTCCCACGAGCAGTACTTC.

Note on this clone: Different DNA sequences within this sample yield the same CDR3. The chain employs TRBV27 and TRBJ1-1; D is possibly TRBD1 (6 bases). Looked up from germline, CDR1 is MNHEY and CDR2 is SMNVEV (reference sequence). The CDR3 totals 13 residues. Trimming stripped 4 bases from V and 1 base from J, with 7 bases between. CDR3 in amino acids: CASSSRGNTEAFF. The CDR3 DNA reads TGTGCCAGCAGTTCCAGGGGGAACACTGAAGCTTTCTTT.

The chain couples TRBV5-1 to TRBJ2-7; perhaps TRBD1 as D (6 bases). Germline V gene data show CDR1 as SGHRS and CDR2 as YFSETQ. This CDR3 spans 14 amino acids. Trimming cost V 2 bases and J 2 bases, with 11 bases left between them. The CDR3 DNA reads as TGCGCCAGCAGCTTCTGGACAGATCCCTACGAGCAGTACTTC. Residues: CASSFWTDPYEQYF.

The J gene is TRBJ2-7, the V gene TRBV7-2; a possible D gene is TRBD2 (5 bases). Germline V lookup: CDR1 SGHTA, CDR2 FQGNSA. There are 14 residues in the CDR3. The V end lost 1 base, the J end lost 11 bases, and 18 bases lay between the germline ends. As DNA, the CDR3 is TGTGCCAGCAGCTTAGAGCGGCAACCCCGCCAGGAGTACTTC. Its translation: CASSLERQPRQEYF.

This sequence joins TRBV18 and TRBJ1-4; D is unresolved. The CDR3 runs 13 residues. The germline V gene encodes CDR1 KGHSH and CDR2 LQKENI. V lost 3 bases and J 4 bases, leaving 6 bases between the germline ends. CDR3 sequence: CASSPSFNEKLFF. CDR3 coding DNA: TGTGCCAGCTCACCCTCGTTTAATGAAAAACTGTTTTTT.

The chain carries TRBV10-3 and TRBJ2-7; TRBD1 matches 12 bases. CDR1 is ENHRY, CDR2 SYGVKD, per germline. After removal of 6 bases from V and 4 bases from J, the junction contained 19 bases not matched to a gene. This CDR3 is built from 19 residues. The CDR3 DNA reads as TGTGCCATCAGGAACGCCGCGGGACAGGGGGCAGGGGCCCCGTACGAGCAGTACTTC. Translated, it gives CAIRNAAGQGAGAPYEQYF.

This rearrangement joins TRBV5-5 to TRBJ1-4; D is unclear. Trimming took off 3 bases at V and 5 bases at J, with 20 bases between the two ends. Germline CDR1 SGHKS, CDR2 YYEKEE (reference sequence). The CDR3 spans 17 residues. This chain's CDR3 is CASSSSRLENVNEKLFF. CDR3 DNA: TGTGCCAGCAGCTCGAGTCGACTCGAAAACGTAAATGAAAAACTGTTTTTT.

This chain links TRBV2 with TRBJ2-6, with TRBD1 identical over 8 bases. The junction had 8 bases not matched to a gene; V was cut back by 8 bases and J by 2 bases. This CDR3 has 16 residues. Per germline, CDR1 SNHLY and CDR2 FYNNEI. The CDR3 sequence: CASGDRTFAGANVLTF. For the CDR3, the DNA is TGTGCCAGCGGGGACAGGACTTTCGCTGGGGCCAACGTCCTGACTTTC.